Following are 5 T cell receptor beta chains from one sample sequenced in a study of shared clonotypes between healthy human individuals. Naive CD8 cells, CD45RO-negative and positively selected for CCR7, excluded terminally differentiated effector memory CD45RA+ cells. Sequenced by immunoSEQ multiplex PCR; TCRdb stores in-frame clones only, minus some. The data show more than 600,000 clones, around 92% seen once. Material: naive CD8+ T cells sorted from blood. These TCRs come from a man aged 25 to 45 in good health.

V and J are TRBV2 and TRBJ2-2, with D tentatively TRBD2 (6 bases). The CDR3 totals 13 residues. Trimming left V 10 bases short and J 5 bases short, with 14 bases between. In germline, CDR1 is SNHLY, CDR2 FYNNEI. This CDR3 is CANYLRGTGELFF. In DNA, the CDR3 is TGTGCCAACTACCTCCGGGGGACCGGGGAGCTGTTTTTT.

The V and J genes are TRBV27 and TRBJ2-7; the D gene is possibly TRBD1 (5 bases). The CDR3 sequence is 16 residues long. Germline-derived CDR1 and CDR2 are MNHEY and SMNVEV (reference sequence). V was pared by 2 bases and J by 6 bases, with 20 bases between. The CDR3 here is CASSLPPTKRGSEQYF. The CDR3 DNA reads as TGTGCCAGCAGTTTACCCCCGACGAAAAGGGGATCCGAGCAGTACTTC.

The chain carries TRBV7-6 and TRBJ2-1; perhaps D is TRBD1 or TRBD2 (5 bases each). V lost 8 bases to trimming and J lost 5 bases, with 16 bases between them. The CDR3 length is 14 residues. Germline CDR1 and CDR2: SGHVS and FNYEAQ. CDR3 residues: CASSPGPLDNEQFF. In nucleotides, the CDR3 is TGTGCCAGCTCTCCGGGACCGCTCGACAATGAGCAGTTCTTC.

The V and J genes are TRBV7-6 and TRBJ2-7; the match to TRBD2 covers 7 bases. The V gene's germline CDR1 is SGHVS and CDR2 FNYEAQ. Trimming at V came to 2 bases and at J to 6 bases, leaving 7 bases not matched to a gene. CDR3 length: 14 residues. In DNA, the CDR3 is TGTGCCAGCAGCTTATGGGAGGGTACGATCGAGCAGTACTTC. The encoded protein is CASSLWEGTIEQYF.

On this clone: Distinct nucleotide sequences in the sample also encode this CDR3. The chain is built from TRBV19 and TRBJ2-1; unclear D gene. Germline CDR1 reads LNHDA; CDR2 reads SQIVND (reference sequence). Trimming stripped 2 bases from V and 3 bases from J, with 5 bases between. The CDR3 consists of 13 residues. The CDR3 reads CASSIQNYNEQFF. The DNA for the CDR3 is TGTGCCAGTAGTATACAGAACTACAATGAGCAGTTCTTC.